This TCR beta chain derives from a study of graft-versus-host responses after intestinal transplantation. Notes on this clone: Its antigen is currently unknown.

Using immunoSEQ multiplex PCR, the repertoire was profiled, and TCRdb retains in-frame clones only, with some absent. The sample holds some 130,000 clones, around 94% seen once. Study conclusions and caveats: Allografts of one patient group, those with graft-donor T cell macrochimerism, had high graft-versus-host to host-versus-graft clonal ratios.

The CDR3 covers 14 residues. The V gene end was trimmed by 3 bases and the J gene end by 4 bases; junction bases not matched to a gene: 5. Per germline, CDR1 SGHRS and CDR2 YFSETQ. This clonotype was sampled from a human donor who received an intestinal transplant. Source: unstimulated CD4+ T cells sorted from spleen or lymph node cells, taken before intestinal transplant. The chain has TRBV5-1 and TRBJ2-7, with TRBD2 matching over 9 bases. The CDR3 region is CASSSAGGWYEQYF. In nucleotides, the CDR3 is TGCGCCAGCAGCTCGGCGGGGGGGTGGTACGAGCAGTACTTC.